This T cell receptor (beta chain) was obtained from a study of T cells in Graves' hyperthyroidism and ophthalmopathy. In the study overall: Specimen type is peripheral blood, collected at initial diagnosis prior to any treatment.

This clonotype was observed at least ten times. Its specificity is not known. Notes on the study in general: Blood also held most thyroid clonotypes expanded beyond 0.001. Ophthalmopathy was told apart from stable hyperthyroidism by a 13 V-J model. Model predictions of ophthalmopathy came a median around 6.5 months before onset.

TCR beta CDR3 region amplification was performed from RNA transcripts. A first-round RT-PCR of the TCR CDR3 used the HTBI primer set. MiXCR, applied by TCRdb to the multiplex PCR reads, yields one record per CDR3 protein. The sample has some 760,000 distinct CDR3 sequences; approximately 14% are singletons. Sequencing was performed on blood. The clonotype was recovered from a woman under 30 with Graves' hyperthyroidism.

The CDR3 nucleotides read TGTGCCAGCAGATCCCGGACAGGGGGCGGTACCGGGGAGCTGTTTTTT. Translation: CASRSRTGGGTGELFF. The chain recombines TRBV2 with TRBJ2-2; 11 bases are a match to TRBD1. The CDR3 is 16 amino acids. In germline, CDR1 is SNHLY, CDR2 FYNNEI. V trimming: 6 bases; J trimming: 5 bases; junction bases outside the gene matches: 8.